These 30 T cell receptor beta chains were all obtained from the same sample, sequenced in a study of CD8 T cells in ankylosing spondylitis. These receptors' antigens are unknown. One entry per CDR3 protein, called by TCRdb with MiXCR from the 5' RACE reads. Among roughly 700,000 distinct CDR3 sequences listed, roughly 19% were seen once. Study-level results: One TCR beta motif, made up of about 8 highly homologous variants, appeared characteristic of ankylosing spondylitis blood.

Sequencing was carried out using blood, either unsorted or a sorted T cell fraction (not recorded which). The source is a male donor with ankylosing spondylitis.

In this sample, this clonotype turned up many times. The rearrangement uses TRBV7-2 and TRBJ2-7; D is undetermined. Between the trimmed V and J ends, which lost 1 base and 0 bases, there was a span of 4 bases. The CDR3 is 13 residues long. Germline V gene data show CDR1 as SGHTA and CDR2 as FQGNSA. CDR3 coding DNA: TGTGCCAGCAGCTTAGGGGTCTCCTACGAGCAGTACTTC. This codes for CASSLGVSYEQYF.

V and J are TRBV5-1 and TRBJ2-7; the match to TRBD2 covers 9 bases. Germline loops: CDR1 SGHRS, CDR2 YFSETQ. V was clipped by 5 bases and J by 1 base; unmatched bases: 4. The CDR3 has 14 residues. The CDR3 is CASSWRGGSYEQYF. Here the CDR3 DNA reads TGCGCCAGCAGTTGGCGGGGGGGATCCTACGAGCAGTACTTC.

This clonotype was seen only a few times. The genes are TRBV12-5 and TRBJ2-5; 9 bases line up with TRBD2. Germline lookup yields CDR1 LGHNT and CDR2 FRNRAP. V gave up 6 bases and J gave up 3 bases; unmatched junction bases: 5. CDR3 length: 14 amino acids. CDR3 loop: CASGLGLAEETQYF. The CDR3 DNA reads TGTGCTAGTGGCCTGGGACTAGCCGAAGAGACCCAGTACTTC.

V gene TRBV6-1 combines with J gene TRBJ2-2, with 11 bases matching TRBD2. This CDR3 contains 16 residues. Germline CDR1 MNHNS, CDR2 SASEGT. V lost 6 bases to trimming and J lost 4 bases; unmatched junction nucleotides: 7. The CDR3 sequence is CASRDIAGGPTGELFF. For the CDR3, the DNA is TGTGCCAGCAGGGACATAGCGGGGGGGCCCACCGGGGAGCTGTTTTTT.

J is TRBJ1-2 and V is TRBV3-1, with 10 bases lining up with TRBD1. Germline V gene lookup returns CDR1 LGHDT and CDR2 YNNKEL (reference sequence). V shed 3 bases, J shed 7 bases, and the junction held 11 bases outside the gene matches. The CDR3 is 16 amino acids. This CDR3 is CASSHRTGQGIGGYTF. CDR3 bases: TGTGCCAGCAGCCACCGAACGGGACAGGGGATCGGTGGCTACACCTTC.

This clonotype was observed at least ten times. This chain joins TRBV20-1 and TRBJ2-1, with TRBD2 matching 7 bases. With V trimmed by 3 bases and J by 3 bases, 5 bases remained unmatched. The germline V gene has CDR1 DFQATT and CDR2 SNEGSKA (reference sequence). This CDR3 is built from 14 residues. The CDR3 nucleotides read TGCAGTGCTAGGAGCGGGAAACTCTACAATGAGCAGTTCTTC. Protein: CSARSGKLYNEQFF.

In this sample, this clonotype turned up many times. The chain links TRBV6-5 to TRBJ2-1; D possibly uses TRBD1 or TRBD2 (5 bases each). V gave up 3 bases and J gave up 0 bases, with 9 bases separating them. Germline assignment: CDR1 MNHEY and CDR2 SVGAGI. This CDR3 region has 15 residues. The CDR3 here is CASSYGGFSYNEQFF. In nucleotides, the CDR3 is TGTGCCAGCAGTTATGGGGGATTCTCCTACAATGAGCAGTTCTTC.

V is TRBV3-1 and J is TRBJ1-1; tentatively, D is TRBD1 (6 bases). Germline CDR1 is LGHDT and CDR2 is YNNKEL (reference sequence). V was shortened by 4 bases and J by 6 bases, with 15 bases between the two germline ends. This CDR3 spans 14 amino acids. CDR3 in amino acids: CASSPTGQSPEAFF. In nucleotides, the CDR3 is TGTGCCAGCAGCCCCACAGGACAGAGCCCTGAAGCTTTCTTT.

This CDR3 reads CASSQDGGASNQPQHF. Written as DNA, the CDR3 is TGCGCCAGCAGCCAAGACGGGGGGGCGAGCAATCAGCCCCAGCATTTT. The chain uses TRBV4-3 and TRBJ1-5, with a tentative D call TRBD1 (6 bases). Trimming took off 0 bases at V and 1 base at J, with 10 bases between the two ends. The CDR3 contains 16 residues. Germline V gives CDR1 LGHNA, CDR2 YSLEER.

The rearrangement uses TRBV12-3 or TRBV12-4 and TRBJ2-7; tentative D call: TRBD1 (6 bases). The germline V and J ends were trimmed by 5 bases and 3 bases, with 14 bases remaining between them. The CDR3 totals 14 residues. The CDR3 sequence: CASSPRGGYYEQYF. For the CDR3, the DNA is TGTGCCAGCAGTCCCAGGGGCGGCTACTACGAGCAGTACTTC.

V usage is TRBV20-1 and J usage is TRBJ1-2; D is undetermined. This CDR3 contains 13 residues. Germline lookup yields CDR1 DFQATT and CDR2 SNEGSKA (reference sequence). Trimming removed 3 bases at V and 3 bases at J, with 11 bases between. This CDR3 is CSASMPDYYGYTF. The CDR3 DNA follows: TGCAGTGCTAGTATGCCGGATTACTATGGCTACACCTTC.

V usage is TRBV7-3 and J usage is TRBJ2-1; TRBD2 matches 8 bases. CDR1 is SGHTA, CDR2 FQGTGA, per germline. There are 16 residues in the CDR3. Losses at the gene ends were 3 bases for V and 8 bases for J; bases not matched to a gene: 12. The CDR3 sequence is CASSLGPGLAGYEQFF. As DNA, the CDR3 is TGTGCCAGCAGCTTGGGCCCCGGACTAGCAGGGTATGAGCAGTTCTTC.

The chain carries TRBV24-1 and TRBJ2-5; possibly TRBD1 or TRBD2 for D (5 bases each). The CDR3 loop spans 15 amino acids. Trimming removed 1 base at V and 2 bases at J, with 10 bases between. The germline V gene encodes CDR1 KGHDR and CDR2 SFDVKD. The CDR3 protein is CATSDLRDPQETQYF. For the CDR3, the DNA is TGTGCCACCAGTGATTTACGGGACCCTCAAGAGACCCAGTACTTC.

The chain employs TRBV7-2 and TRBJ2-2; D gene ambiguous. Germline CDR1 is SGHTA and CDR2 is FQGNSA. The V and J ends lost 2 bases and 3 bases respectively, with 16 bases between them. CDR3 length: 17 residues. The CDR3 coding sequence is TGTGCCAGCAGCTTAAGTCTTGAGGCTGCTTACACCGGGGAGCTGTTTTTT. It codes for CASSLSLEAAYTGELFF.

The table lists this clonotype with many counts. The V call is TRBV24-1, the J call TRBJ2-5, with TRBD1 matching 9 bases. Trimming removed 10 bases from V and 5 bases from J; junction bases left unmatched: 7. CDR3 length: 13 amino acids. Germline V gives CDR1 KGHDR, CDR2 SFDVKD. The CDR3 nucleotides read TGTGCCACGGGACAGGGATCGTGGGAGACCCAGTACTTC. It is translated as CATGQGSWETQYF.

In this sample, this clonotype turned up a few times. The chain carries TRBV29-1 and TRBJ2-7; 7 bases are shared with TRBD1. V was clipped by 7 bases and J by 4 bases; unmatched bases: 10. Germline lookup yields CDR1 SQVTM and CDR2 ANQGSEA. The length of the CDR3 is 13 residues. The CDR3 loop is CSAWDSSLYEQYF. The CDR3 bases are TGCAGCGCCTGGGACAGTTCCCTTTACGAGCAGTACTTC.

The chain couples TRBV27 to TRBJ2-5; D not certain. Germline CDR1 reads MNHEY; CDR2 reads SMNVEV (reference sequence). The CDR3 extends over 13 amino acids. V lost 4 bases and J 1 base, leaving 7 bases between the germline ends. The CDR3 loop reads CASSSRTQETQYF. The CDR3 nucleotides are TGTGCCAGCAGTTCTCGGACCCAAGAGACCCAGTACTTC.

This clonotype occurred a few times. The chain employs TRBV9 and TRBJ1-3; D is possibly TRBD1 (6 bases). This CDR3 comprises 16 residues. CDR1 is SGDLS, CDR2 YYNGEE, per germline. V was trimmed by 4 bases and J by 1 base, leaving 15 bases between them. CDR3 nucleotide sequence: TGTGCCAGCAGCCCTACCACCGGGACATCTGGAAACACCATATATTTT. Amino acids: CASSPTTGTSGNTIYF.

This clonotype was seen many times. This rearrangement joins TRBV7-2 to TRBJ2-7; 7 bases agree with TRBD1. The CDR3 length is 14 residues. The J segment lost 2 bases and the V segment lost 3 bases, leaving 4 bases of the junction unmatched. CDR1 and CDR2 from the germline V gene are SGHTA and FQGNSA. This chain's CDR3 is CASSLGTAPYEQYF. CDR3 DNA sequence: TGTGCCAGCAGCTTGGGGACAGCCCCCTACGAGCAGTACTTC.

In this sample, this clonotype turned up once. V usage is TRBV20-1 and J usage is TRBJ2-7, with D possibly matching TRBD2 (6 bases). There are 14 residues in the CDR3. Germline CDR1 reads DFQATT; CDR2 reads SNEGSKA (reference sequence). V lost 5 bases to trimming and J lost 9 bases, with 23 bases between them. The CDR3 sequence: CSARLGTPPHRQYF. The CDR3 DNA follows: TGCAGTGCTCGGTTGGGGACTCCCCCCCATCGGCAGTACTTC.

This clonotype was seen a handful of times. CDR3: CASRGDLAGPGANVLTF. The DNA for the CDR3 is TGTGCCAGCAGGGGCGACCTAGCGGGACCTGGGGCCAACGTCCTGACTTTC. The V gene is TRBV25-1, the J gene TRBJ2-6; 9 bases line up with TRBD2. Germline V gives CDR1 MGHDK, CDR2 SYGVNS. J was trimmed by 2 bases and V by 6 bases; bases with no gene match: 8. This CDR3 contains 17 residues. The whole variable domain, remainder taken from reference TRBV25-1 and TRBJ2-6, is EADIYQTPRYLVIGTGKKITLECSQTMGHDKMYWYQQDPGMELHLIHYSYGVNSTEKGDLSSESTVSRIRTEHFPLTLESARPSHTSQYLCASRGDLAGPGANVLTFGAGSRLTVL.

This clonotype was detected many times. This chain links TRBV12-3 or TRBV12-4 with TRBJ2-1; 7 bases are a match to TRBD2. There are 14 residues in the CDR3. After removal of 5 bases from V and 6 bases from J, the junction contained 7 bases not matched to a gene. For the CDR3, the DNA is TGTGCCAGCAGTCGCAGCGGGATAGTCAATGAGCAGTTCTTC. This gives the protein CASSRSGIVNEQFF.

This clonotype was observed a few times. The chain combines TRBV5-1 with TRBJ2-2; no clear D. Germline V gene sequence: CDR1 SGHRS, CDR2 YFSETQ. This CDR3 has 16 amino acids. The V end was cut by 0 bases, the J end by 1 base, with 10 bases between. The CDR3, as DNA: TGCGCCAGCAGCTTGGAGCCACTGTTGAACACCGGGGAGCTGTTTTTT. Translation: CASSLEPLLNTGELFF.

This clonotype came up a few times. The chain has TRBV6-1 and TRBJ2-3; no definite D call. The germline V gene encodes CDR1 MNHNS and CDR2 SASEGT. V was clipped by 4 bases and J by 11 bases, with 10 bases between them. The CDR3 length is 11 residues. In DNA, the CDR3 is TGTGCCAGCAGTGCTTCCAATTGGCAGTATTTT. Its protein is CASSASNWQYF.

This chain connects TRBV5-1 to TRBJ2-1, with 8 positions matching TRBD2. Germline CDR1 and CDR2: SGHRS and YFSETQ. CDR3 length: 13 residues. V was pared by 4 bases and J by 5 bases, with 2 bases of the junction left unmatched. CDR3 region: CASSARGDNEQFF. The DNA of the CDR3 is TGCGCCAGCAGCGCGCGGGGGGACAATGAGCAGTTCTTC.

Here the CDR3 reads CSARYQVNTGELFF. CDR3 DNA sequence: TGCAGTGCTAGATACCAGGTTAACACCGGGGAGCTGTTTTTT. The chain has TRBV20-1 and TRBJ2-2, with D uncertain. Looked up from germline, CDR1 is DFQATT and CDR2 is SNEGSKA (reference sequence). The CDR3 covers 14 residues. V was clipped by 2 bases and J by 2 bases, with 9 bases between them.

V is TRBV7-8 and J is TRBJ1-5; maybe TRBD1 (5 bases). V gave up 5 bases and J gave up 7 bases, with 15 bases separating them. This CDR3 has 14 amino acids. The germline V gene encodes CDR1 SGHVS and CDR2 FQNEAQ. CDR3 loop: CASSPPGTGQPQHF. The CDR3 bases are TGTGCCAGCAGCCCCCCAGGGACCGGGCAGCCCCAGCATTTT. Together with reference TRBV7-8 and TRBJ1-5, the CDR3 gives the full variable domain: GAGVSQSPRYKVAKRGQDVALRCDPISGHVSLFWYQQALGQGPEFLTYFQNEAQLDKSGLPSDRFFAERPEGSVSTLKIQRTQQEDSAVYLCASSPPGTGQPQHFGDGTRLSIL.

The gene calls are TRBV5-1 and TRBJ2-3; TRBD1 is a possible D gene (5 bases). CDR1 and CDR2 (germline): SGHRS, YFSETQ. The CDR3 covers 16 residues. Trimming shortened V by 4 bases and J by 0 bases, and 15 bases separated the two germline ends. The CDR3: CASSPGRAPSTDTQYF. The CDR3 nucleotides read TGCGCCAGCAGCCCGGGCAGGGCCCCTAGCACAGATACGCAGTATTTT.

The CDR3 loop reads CASTRGLRYEQYF. DNA of the CDR3: TGTGCCAGCACCAGAGGACTAAGGTACGAGCAGTACTTC. This chain links TRBV6-2 or TRBV6-3 with TRBJ2-7; possible D gene TRBD2, 6 bases. Germline V gives CDR1 MNHEY, CDR2 SVGEGT. The CDR3 consists of 13 residues. V lost 7 bases, J lost 4 bases, and 14 bases lay in between.

The table lists this clonotype with many counts. A read error may account for a junction end that differs from germline. This chain connects TRBV4-1 to TRBJ1-1, with D perhaps matching TRBD1 (5 bases). Germline CDR1 and CDR2: MGHRA and YSYEKL. The CDR3 loop spans 14 amino acids. The CDR3, as DNA: TGTGCCAGCAGCCAGGCGGGACTCGGCACTGAAGCTTTCTTT. This encodes CASSQAGLGTEAFF.